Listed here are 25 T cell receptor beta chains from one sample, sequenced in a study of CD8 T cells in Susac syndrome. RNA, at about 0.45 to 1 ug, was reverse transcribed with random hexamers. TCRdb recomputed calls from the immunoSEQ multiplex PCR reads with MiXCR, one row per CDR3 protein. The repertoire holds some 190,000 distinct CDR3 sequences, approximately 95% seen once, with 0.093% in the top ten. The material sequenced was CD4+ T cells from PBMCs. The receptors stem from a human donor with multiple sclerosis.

The CDR3 DNA sequence: TGCGCCAGCAGCCAAGAGGGCGAGGGACCCGCACTAGTAGTCCCCTCTGGGGCCAACGTCCTGACTTTC. Its protein product is CASSQEGEGPALVVPSGANVLTF. This chain joins TRBV4-1 and TRBJ2-6, with D possibly called TRBD1 or TRBD2 (5 bases each). Germline V lookup: CDR1 MGHRA, CDR2 YSYEKL. V gave up 0 bases and J gave up 0 bases, with 27 bases separating them. The CDR3 spans 23 residues.

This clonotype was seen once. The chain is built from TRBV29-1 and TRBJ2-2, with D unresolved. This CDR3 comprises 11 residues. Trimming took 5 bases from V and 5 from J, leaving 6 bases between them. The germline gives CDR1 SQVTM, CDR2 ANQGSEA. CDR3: CSVTETGELFF. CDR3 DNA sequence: TGCAGCGTTACAGAAACCGGGGAGCTGTTTTTT.

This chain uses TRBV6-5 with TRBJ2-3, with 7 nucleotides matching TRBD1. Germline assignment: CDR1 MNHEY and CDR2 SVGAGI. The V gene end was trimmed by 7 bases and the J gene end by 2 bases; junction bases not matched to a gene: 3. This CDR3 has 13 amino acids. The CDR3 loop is CASIDRATDTQYF. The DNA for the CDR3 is TGTGCCAGCATCGACAGGGCCACAGATACGCAGTATTTT.

The CDR3 region has the DNA TGTGCCAGTTCGCTCGGGACAGTCACAGATACGCAGTATTTT. It codes for CASSLGTVTDTQYF. The chain couples TRBV19 to TRBJ2-3; 7 positions agree with TRBD1. The germline V gene has CDR1 LNHDA and CDR2 SQIVND (reference sequence). There are 14 residues in the CDR3. The V segment lost 8 bases and the J segment 2 bases; nucleotides outside the gene matches: 7.

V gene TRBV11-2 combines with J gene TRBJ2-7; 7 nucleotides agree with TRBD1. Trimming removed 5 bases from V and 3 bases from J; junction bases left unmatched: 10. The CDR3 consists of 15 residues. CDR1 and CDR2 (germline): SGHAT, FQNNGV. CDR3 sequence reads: CASSPAPGQDYEQYF. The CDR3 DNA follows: TGTGCCAGCAGCCCCGCCCCCGGACAGGACTACGAGCAGTACTTC.

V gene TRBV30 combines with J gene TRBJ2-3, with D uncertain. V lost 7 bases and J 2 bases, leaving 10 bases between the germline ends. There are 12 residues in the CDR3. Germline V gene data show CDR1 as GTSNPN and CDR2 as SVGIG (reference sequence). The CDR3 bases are TGTGCCTTTAGCCCGGACACAGATACGCAGTATTTT. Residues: CAFSPDTDTQYF.

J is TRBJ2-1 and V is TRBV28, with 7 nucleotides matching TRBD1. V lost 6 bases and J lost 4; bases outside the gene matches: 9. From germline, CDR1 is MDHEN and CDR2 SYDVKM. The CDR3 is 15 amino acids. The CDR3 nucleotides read TGTGCCAGCAGAGTCCCGGGACAGAGGTACAATGAGCAGTTCTTC. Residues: CASRVPGQRYNEQFF.

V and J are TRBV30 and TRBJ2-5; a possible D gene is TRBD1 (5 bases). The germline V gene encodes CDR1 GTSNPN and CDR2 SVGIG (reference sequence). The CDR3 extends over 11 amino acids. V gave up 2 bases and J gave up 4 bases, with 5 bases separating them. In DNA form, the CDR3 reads TGTGCCTGGAGTCAGGGAGAGACCCAGTACTTC. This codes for CAWSQGETQYF.

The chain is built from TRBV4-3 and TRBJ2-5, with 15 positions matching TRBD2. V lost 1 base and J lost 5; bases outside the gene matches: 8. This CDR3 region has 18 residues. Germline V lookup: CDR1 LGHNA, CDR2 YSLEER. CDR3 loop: CASSQGGLAGGPGETQYF. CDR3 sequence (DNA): TGCGCCAGCAGCCAAGGCGGACTAGCGGGGGGGCCGGGGGAGACCCAGTACTTC.

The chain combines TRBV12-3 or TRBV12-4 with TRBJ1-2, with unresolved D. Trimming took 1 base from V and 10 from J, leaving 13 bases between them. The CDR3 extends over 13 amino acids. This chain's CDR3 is CASSLGHTRDYTF. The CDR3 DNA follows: TGTGCCAGCAGTTTAGGACACACCCGGGACTACACCTTC.

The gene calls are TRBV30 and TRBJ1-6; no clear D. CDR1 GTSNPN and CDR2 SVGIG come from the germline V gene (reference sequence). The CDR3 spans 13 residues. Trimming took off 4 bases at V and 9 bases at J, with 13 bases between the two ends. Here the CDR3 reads CAWTPVGTSPLHF. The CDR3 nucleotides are TGTGCCTGGACCCCGGTGGGTACTTCACCCCTCCACTTT.

The CDR3 region has the DNA TGTGCCAGCAGCTTAGGGACCCCTTCACCCCTCCACTTT. It codes for CASSLGTPSPLHF. The chain joins TRBV7-3 to TRBJ1-6, with TRBD1 as a possible D gene (5 bases). V was pared by 2 bases and J by 9 bases, with 8 bases between. The CDR3 consists of 13 residues. From germline, CDR1 is SGHTA and CDR2 FQGTGA. The full variable domain, completed using reference TRBV7-3 and TRBJ1-6, is GAGVSQTPSNKVTEKGKYVELRCDPISGHTALYWYRQSLGQGPEFLIYFQGTGAADDSGLPNDRFFAVRPEGSVSTLKIQRTERGDSAVYLCASSLGTPSPLHFGNGTRLTVT.

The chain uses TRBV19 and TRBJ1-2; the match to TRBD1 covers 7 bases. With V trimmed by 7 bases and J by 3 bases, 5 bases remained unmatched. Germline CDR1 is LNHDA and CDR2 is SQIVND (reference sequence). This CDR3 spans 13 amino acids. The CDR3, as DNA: TGTGCCAGTACCAGGGGGAACGACTATGGCTACACCTTC. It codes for CASTRGNDYGYTF.

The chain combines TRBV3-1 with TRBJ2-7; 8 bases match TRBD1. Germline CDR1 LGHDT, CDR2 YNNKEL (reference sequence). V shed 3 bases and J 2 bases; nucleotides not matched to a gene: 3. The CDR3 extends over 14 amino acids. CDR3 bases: TGTGCCAGCAGCCACGACAGGGGAACCTACGAGCAGTACTTC. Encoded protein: CASSHDRGTYEQYF.

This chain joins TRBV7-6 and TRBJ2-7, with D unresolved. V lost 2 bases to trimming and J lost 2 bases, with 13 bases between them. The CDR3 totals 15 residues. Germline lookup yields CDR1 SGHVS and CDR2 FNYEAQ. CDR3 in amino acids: CASSLSGAAAYEQYF. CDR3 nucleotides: TGTGCCAGCAGCTTATCGGGTGCCGCAGCCTACGAGCAGTACTTC. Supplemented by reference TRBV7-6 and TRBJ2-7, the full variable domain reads GAGVSQSPRYKVTKRGQDVALRCDPISGHVSLYWYRQALGQGPEFLTYFNYEAQQDKSGLPNDRFSAERPEGSISTLTIQRTEQRDSAMYRCASSLSGAAAYEQYFGPGTRLTVT.

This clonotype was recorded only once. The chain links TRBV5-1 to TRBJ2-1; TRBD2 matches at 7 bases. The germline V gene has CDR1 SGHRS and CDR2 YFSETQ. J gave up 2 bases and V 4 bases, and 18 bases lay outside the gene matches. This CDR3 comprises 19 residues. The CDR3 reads CASSPVPLTGGAPYNEQFF. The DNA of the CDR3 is TGCGCCAGCAGCCCAGTACCATTGACGGGGGGAGCCCCCTACAATGAGCAGTTCTTC.

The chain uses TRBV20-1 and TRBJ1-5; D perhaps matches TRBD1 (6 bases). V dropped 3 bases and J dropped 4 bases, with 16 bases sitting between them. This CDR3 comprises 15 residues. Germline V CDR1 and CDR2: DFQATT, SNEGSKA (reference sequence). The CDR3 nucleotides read TGCAGTGCTAGTCTCCCGGGACACGTTAATCAGCCCCAGCATTTT. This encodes CSASLPGHVNQPQHF.

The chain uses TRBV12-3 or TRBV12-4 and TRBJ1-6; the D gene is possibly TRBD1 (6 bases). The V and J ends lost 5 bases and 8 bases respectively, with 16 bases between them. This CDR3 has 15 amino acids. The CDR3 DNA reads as TGTGCCAGCAGTAGCGACAGGTTTCTTGATTCACCCCTCCACTTT. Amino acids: CASSSDRFLDSPLHF.

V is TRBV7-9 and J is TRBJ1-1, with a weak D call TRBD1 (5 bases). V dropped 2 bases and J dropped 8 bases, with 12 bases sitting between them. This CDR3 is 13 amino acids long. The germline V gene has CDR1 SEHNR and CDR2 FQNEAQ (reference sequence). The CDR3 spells CASSLINEGEAFF. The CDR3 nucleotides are TGTGCCAGCAGCTTAATCAACGAGGGGGAAGCTTTCTTT.

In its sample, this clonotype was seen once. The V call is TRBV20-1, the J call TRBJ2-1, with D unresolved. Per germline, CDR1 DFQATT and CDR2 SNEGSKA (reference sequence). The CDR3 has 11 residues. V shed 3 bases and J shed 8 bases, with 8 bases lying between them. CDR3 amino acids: CSARPGYEQFF. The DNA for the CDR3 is TGCAGTGCTAGGCCCGGTTATGAGCAGTTCTTC.

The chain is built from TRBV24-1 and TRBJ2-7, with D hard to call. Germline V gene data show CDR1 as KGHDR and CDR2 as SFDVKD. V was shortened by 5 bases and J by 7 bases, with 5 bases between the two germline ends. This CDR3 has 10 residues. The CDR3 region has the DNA TGTGCCACCAGTGCCCTGGAGCAGTACTTC. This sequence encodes CATSALEQYF.

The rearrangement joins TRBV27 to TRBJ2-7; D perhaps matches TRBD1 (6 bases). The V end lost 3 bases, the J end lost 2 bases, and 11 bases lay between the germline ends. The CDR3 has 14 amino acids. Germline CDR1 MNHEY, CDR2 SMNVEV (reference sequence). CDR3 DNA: TGTGCCAGCAGTTTTAACAGGGACGCCTACGAGCAGTACTTC. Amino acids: CASSFNRDAYEQYF.

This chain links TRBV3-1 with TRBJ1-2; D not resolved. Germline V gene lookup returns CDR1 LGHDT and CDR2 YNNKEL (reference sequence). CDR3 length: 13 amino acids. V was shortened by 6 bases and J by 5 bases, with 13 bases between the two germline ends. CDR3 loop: CASRDTKQYGYTF. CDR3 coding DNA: TGTGCCAGCAGAGACACAAAGCAGTATGGCTACACCTTC.

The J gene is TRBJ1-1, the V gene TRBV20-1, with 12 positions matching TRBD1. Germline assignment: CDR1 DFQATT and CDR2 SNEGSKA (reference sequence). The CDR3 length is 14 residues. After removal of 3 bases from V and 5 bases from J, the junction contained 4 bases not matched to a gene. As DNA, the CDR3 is TGCAGTGCTAGGGGGACAGGGGGCTTAACTGAAGCTTTCTTT. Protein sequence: CSARGTGGLTEAFF.

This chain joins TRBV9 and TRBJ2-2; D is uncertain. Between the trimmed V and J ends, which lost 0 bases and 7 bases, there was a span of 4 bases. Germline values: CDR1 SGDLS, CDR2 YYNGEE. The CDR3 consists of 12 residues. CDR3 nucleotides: TGTGCCAGCAGCGTAGAGGTCGGGGAGCTGTTTTTT. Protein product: CASSVEVGELFF.